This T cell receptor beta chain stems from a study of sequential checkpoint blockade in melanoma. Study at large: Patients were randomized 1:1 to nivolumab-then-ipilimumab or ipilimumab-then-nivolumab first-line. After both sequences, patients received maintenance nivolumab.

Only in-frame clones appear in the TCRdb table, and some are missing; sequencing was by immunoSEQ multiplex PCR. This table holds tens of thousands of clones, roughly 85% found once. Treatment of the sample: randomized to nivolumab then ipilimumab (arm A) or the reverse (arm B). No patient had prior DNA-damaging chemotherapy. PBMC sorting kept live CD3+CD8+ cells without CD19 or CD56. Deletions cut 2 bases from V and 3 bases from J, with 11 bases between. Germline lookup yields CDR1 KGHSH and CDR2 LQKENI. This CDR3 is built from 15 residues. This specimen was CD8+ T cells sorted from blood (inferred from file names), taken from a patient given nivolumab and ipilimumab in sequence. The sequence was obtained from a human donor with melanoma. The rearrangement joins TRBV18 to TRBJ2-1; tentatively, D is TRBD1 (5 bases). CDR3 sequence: CASSPGAGIYNEQFF. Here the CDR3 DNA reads TGTGCCAGCTCACCAGGGGCAGGAATCTACAATGAGCAGTTCTTC.